These 21 T cell receptor beta chains were sequenced from one sample in a study of CD4 T cells in relation to SARS-CoV-2 and coronaviruses. The unexposed donors gave CD4+ T cells in 2011-2018, prior to COVID-19. Isolation of CD4+ T cells took place after nine to ten days in culture. No antigens are known for them. Some clones are missing from TCRdb's copy, which holds only in-frame ones; the method was immunoSEQ multiplex PCR. The repertoire consists of some 16,000 clones, with about 80% occurring once and the leading ten covering around 9.1%. Material for sequencing was CD4+ T cells from PBMCs, cultured in vitro. Source of these receptors: a human donor in good health.

V gene TRBV20-1 combines with J gene TRBJ2-5; the D is unclear. Deletions cut 6 bases from V and 5 bases from J, with 16 bases between. CDR1 and CDR2 from the germline V gene are DFQATT and SNEGSKA (reference sequence). The CDR3 has 13 residues. The CDR3 nucleotides are TGCAGTGCGAGTGTACCGGGCCTGGAGACCCAGTACTTC. It specifies CSASVPGLETQYF.

For the CDR3, the DNA is TGTGCCAGCAGCACATACAGGGGTAATGAGCAGTTCTTC. Its translation is CASSTYRGNEQFF. V is TRBV21-1 and J is TRBJ2-1; TRBD1, as called in the table, went unchecked against the DNA. TRBV21-1 is noted as a pseudogene. The CDR3 sequence is 13 residues long.

This chain joins TRBV6-6 and TRBJ1-5; 9 positions match TRBD1. V was clipped by 2 bases and J by 5 bases; unmatched bases: 1. The CDR3 is made up of 14 amino acids. Germline assignment: CDR1 MNHNY and CDR2 SVGAGI (reference sequence). The CDR3 sequence: CASSYRDRDQPQHF. In nucleotides, the CDR3 is TGTGCCAGCAGTTACCGGGACAGGGATCAGCCCCAGCATTTT.

The chain uses TRBV3-1 (or the pseudogene TRBV3-2) and TRBJ2-7; D call uncertain. CDR1 is LGHDT and CDR2 is YNNKEL in the germline V gene (reference sequence). The germline V and J ends were trimmed by 3 bases and 3 bases, with 3 bases remaining between them. The CDR3 runs 11 residues. CDR3 nucleotides: TGTGCCAGCAGCCAGGGCTACGAGCAGTACTTC. Its translation: CASSQGYEQYF.

The chain carries TRBV11-1 and TRBJ1-1; no definite D call. Germline V gives CDR1 SGHAT, CDR2 FQDESV (reference sequence). This CDR3 has 13 amino acids. The germline V and J ends were trimmed by 1 base and 6 bases, with 9 bases remaining between them. The CDR3 loop reads CASSLGVEAEAFF. Written as DNA, the CDR3 is TGTGCCAGCAGCTTAGGGGTAGAGGCTGAAGCTTTCTTT. The full variable domain, in which reference TRBV11-1 and TRBJ1-1 provide the parts outside the CDR3, is EAEVAQSPRYKITEKSQAVAFWCDPISGHATLYWYRQILGQGPELLVQFQDESVVDDSQLPKDRFSAERLKGVDSTLKIQPAELGDSAMYLCASSLGVEAEAFFGQGTRLTVV.

This clone was found once. This chain links TRBV5-1 with TRBJ2-3; D remains unclear. The V gene lost 5 bases and the J gene lost 3 bases, with 10 bases spanning the gap. The germline gives CDR1 SGHRS, CDR2 YFSETQ. The CDR3 loop spans 13 amino acids. CDR3 loop: CASRVPGTDTQYF. CDR3 sequence (DNA): TGCGCCAGCAGAGTTCCCGGGACAGATACGCAGTATTTT.

The rearrangement joins TRBV5-4 to TRBJ1-2; D is ambiguous. Germline V gene lookup returns CDR1 SGHNT and CDR2 YYREEE (reference sequence). The CDR3 contains 13 residues. The V and J ends lost 4 bases and 1 base respectively, with 8 bases between them. The CDR3 sequence: CASSTTLNYGYTF. CDR3 nucleotides: TGTGCCAGCAGCACGACACTTAACTATGGCTACACCTTC.

This clone was counted only a few times. The gene calls are TRBV5-6 and TRBJ1-2, with D uncertain. Germline-derived CDR1 and CDR2 are SGHDT and YYEEEE. V was shortened by 1 base and J by 6 bases, with 25 bases between the two germline ends. This CDR3 spans 18 amino acids. In nucleotides, the CDR3 is TGTGCCAGCAGCTTGATAGGCGTCGTCGGGAGGCCCACCGATGGCTACACCTTC. This gives the protein CASSLIGVVGRPTDGYTF. Together with reference TRBV5-6 and TRBJ1-2, the CDR3 gives the full variable domain: DAGVTQSPTHLIKTRGQQVTLRCSPKSGHDTVSWYQQALGQGPQFIFQYYEEEERQRGNFPDRFSGHQFPNYSSELNVNALLLGDSALYLCASSLIGVVGRPTDGYTFGSGTRLTVV.

The chain carries TRBV12-5 and TRBJ2-1; D may match TRBD1 or TRBD2 (5 bases each). V lost 0 bases to trimming and J lost 6 bases, with 18 bases between them. The germline CDR1 and CDR2 sequences are LGHNT and FRNRAP. This CDR3 is 17 amino acids long. CDR3 sequence: CASGLVLVWDDINEQFF. CDR3 DNA: TGTGCTAGTGGTTTGGTCTTGGTGTGGGACGACATCAATGAGCAGTTCTTC.

The table lists this clone with a count of one. The V call is TRBV15, the J call TRBJ2-7; no clear D. The CDR3 extends over 14 amino acids. The V end was cut by 0 bases, the J end by 1 base, with 7 bases between. Germline V CDR1 and CDR2: LNHNV, YYDKDF (reference sequence). In nucleotides, the CDR3 is TGTGCCACCAGCAGAGATGTGGGGTCCTACGAGCAGTACTTC. It specifies CATSRDVGSYEQYF.

This chain's CDR3 is CASSLEPPDRVTEAFF. The CDR3, as DNA: TGTGCCAGCAGCTTGGAACCCCCGGACAGGGTCACTGAAGCTTTCTTT. The chain combines TRBV5-5 with TRBJ1-1, with 8 positions matching TRBD1. The V gene end was trimmed by 0 bases and the J gene end by 4 bases; junction bases not matched to a gene: 8. Germline-derived CDR1 and CDR2 are SGHKS and YYEKEE (reference sequence). The CDR3 spans 16 residues.

The rearrangement links TRBV6-1 to TRBJ1-4; unclear D gene. This CDR3 has 15 amino acids. Germline loops: CDR1 MNHNS, CDR2 SASEGT. V was cut by 3 bases and J by 1 base, with 9 bases left in between. The CDR3 DNA reads as TGTGCCAGCAGTGATGGGCGGCTAACTAATGAAAAACTGTTTTTT. Translated: CASSDGRLTNEKLFF.

The rearrangement uses TRBV5-1 and TRBJ2-1, with unresolved D. CDR3 size: 13 residues. Trimming took 0 bases from V and 10 from J, leaving 11 bases between them. CDR1 and CDR2 (germline): SGHRS, YFSETQ. Here the CDR3 reads CASSLGMDLEQFF. CDR3 sequence (DNA): TGCGCCAGCAGCTTGGGAATGGACCTAGAGCAGTTCTTC.

The rearrangement links TRBV5-6 to TRBJ2-2; 7 bases line up with TRBD2. Germline values: CDR1 SGHDT, CDR2 YYEEEE. V lost 3 bases to trimming and J lost 7 bases; unmatched junction nucleotides: 3. The CDR3 sequence is 13 residues long. The DNA for the CDR3 is TGTGCCAGCAGCTACATAGCGGGCGGGGAGCTGTTTTTT. This sequence encodes CASSYIAGGELFF.

The rearrangement uses TRBV18 and TRBJ2-7; D is ambiguous. The V gene lost 2 bases and the J gene lost 1 base, with 9 bases spanning the gap. From germline, CDR1 is KGHSH and CDR2 LQKENI. This CDR3 is built from 14 residues. CDR3 in amino acids: CASSPGLQSYEQYF. The CDR3 region has the DNA TGTGCCAGCTCACCAGGGCTACAGTCCTACGAGCAGTACTTC. The variable domain in full, completed from reference TRBV18 and TRBJ2-7, reads NAGVMQNPRHLVRRRGQEARLRCSPMKGHSHVYWYRQLPEEGLKFMVYLQKENIIDESGMPKERFSAEFPKEGPSILRIQQVVRGDSAAYFCASSPGLQSYEQYFGPGTRLTVT.

This chain joins TRBV10-3 and TRBJ2-7, with 12 bases matching TRBD2. Trimming cost V 4 bases and J 3 bases; bases outside gene matches: 1. Germline CDR1 is ENHRY and CDR2 is SYGVKD. This CDR3 comprises 14 residues. For the CDR3, the DNA is TGTGCCATCAGTGGGACTAGCGGGATCTACGAGCAGTACTTC. This gives the protein CAISGTSGIYEQYF.

This clone was seen a few times. The genes are TRBV9 and TRBJ2-5, with TRBD1 matching over 9 bases. The CDR3 spans 15 residues. The ends lost 3 bases at V and 5 bases at J; junction bases unmatched: 8. Germline loops: CDR1 SGDLS, CDR2 YYNGEE. For the CDR3, the DNA is TGTGCCAGCAGCGCTACAGGGGGCGCGGGGGAGACCCAGTACTTC. This codes for CASSATGGAGETQYF.

This clone rates as medium-sized (0.01 to 0.1%). The rearrangement joins TRBV10-1 to TRBJ1-1, with unresolved D. Germline loops: CDR1 WNHNN, CDR2 SYGVQD (reference sequence). The V gene lost 5 bases and the J gene lost 2 bases, with 6 bases spanning the gap. The CDR3 sequence is 12 residues long. CDR3 in amino acids: CASSSGNTEAFF. The CDR3 DNA reads TGCGCCAGCAGTTCAGGAAACACTGAAGCTTTCTTT.

This rearrangement joins TRBV19 to TRBJ1-5; the D is unclear. V was shortened by 6 bases and J by 0 bases, with 12 bases between the two germline ends. Germline V gene sequence: CDR1 LNHDA, CDR2 SQIVND (reference sequence). This CDR3 is built from 15 residues. The CDR3, as DNA: TGTGCCAGTAGGGGGAATTGGGGTAGCAATCAGCCCCAGCATTTT. It codes for CASRGNWGSNQPQHF.

The V gene is TRBV6-2 or TRBV6-3, the J gene TRBJ2-4; TRBD1 agrees at 7 bases. V trimming: 5 bases; J trimming: 5 bases; junction bases outside the gene matches: 6. In germline, CDR1 is MNHEY, CDR2 SVGEGT. The CDR3 runs 14 residues. CDR3 DNA sequence: TGTGCCAGCAGTAAAATCGGACAGGAAAACATTCAGTACTTC. This translates into CASSKIGQENIQYF.

The rearrangement links TRBV5-4 to TRBJ2-2, with 7 nucleotides matching TRBD1. This CDR3 is 15 amino acids long. The germline V gene encodes CDR1 SGHNT and CDR2 YYREEE (reference sequence). Trimming cost V 4 bases and J 0 bases; bases outside gene matches: 3. The CDR3 DNA reads as TGTGCCAGCAGCCGGGACAGTGCGAACACCGGGGAGCTGTTTTTT. Its protein is CASSRDSANTGELFF.